The T cell receptor (beta chain) described here comes from a study of molecular identifiers for immune sequencing clone quantification. Sequencing libraries of naive CD8 cells derived from approximately 20,000 to 980,000 sorted cells with 10%, 30% or 50% RNA. Naive CD8 T cells underwent sorting with the CD8+CD4-CCR7+CD45RA+ definition. Each CDR3 protein is one row after TCRdb ran MiXCR on the PCR reads. The repertoire consists of tens of thousands of distinct CDR3 sequences, with approximately 18% occurring once and the leading ten covering around 1.4%. Trimming pared 6 bases from V and 1 base from J, leaving 9 bases between. The CDR3 runs to 12 residues. Looked up from germline, CDR1 is DFQATT and CDR2 is SNEGSKA (reference sequence). Study-wide results and caveats: In naive cells, clones above 20 RNA copies held under 1% of molecules, whereas in effector cells they held over 98%. Barcodes shared by identical TCR molecules could lead to underestimated sizes of highly expanded clones.

This clonotype was seen at least ten times. The antigen is unknown. This sequence was found in a human donor in good health. Some libraries in this study had Jurkat cell RNA spiked in. The J gene is TRBJ2-5, the V gene TRBV20-1, with D perhaps TRBD2 (6 bases). Material for sequencing was naive CD8+ T cells from blood, with Jurkat cell RNA spiked in. Subset in this sample: FACS-sorted CD8+CD4-CCR7+CD45RA+ naive T cells. The CDR3 bases are TGCAGTGCCGCGGGGATCCAAGAGACCCAGTACTTC. Encoded protein: CSAAGIQETQYF.